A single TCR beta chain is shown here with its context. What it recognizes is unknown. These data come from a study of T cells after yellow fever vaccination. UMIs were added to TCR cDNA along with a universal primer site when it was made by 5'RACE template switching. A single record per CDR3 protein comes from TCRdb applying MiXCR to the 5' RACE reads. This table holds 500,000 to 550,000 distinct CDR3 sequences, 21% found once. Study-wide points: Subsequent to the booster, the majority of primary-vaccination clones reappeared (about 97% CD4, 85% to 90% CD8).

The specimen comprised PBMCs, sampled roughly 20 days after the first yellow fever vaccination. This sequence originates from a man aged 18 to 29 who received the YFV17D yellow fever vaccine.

CDR3 nucleotides: TGCGCCAGCGCCGGGGGCTACAGGGTGGGATACGAGCAGTACTTC. This gives the protein CASAGGYRVGYEQYF. This rearrangement joins TRBV5-1 to TRBJ2-7, with D perhaps assigned TRBD1 or TRBD2 (6 bases each). Germline lookup yields CDR1 SGHRS and CDR2 YFSETQ. This CDR3 comprises 15 residues. V lost 7 bases to trimming and J lost 4 bases, with 21 bases between them.